This entry lists 21 T cell receptor beta chains sequenced from one sample in a study of OX40 agonist ivuxolimab in advanced cancers. Clones were read by immunoSEQ multiplex PCR, and TCRdb kept only the in-frame ones, dropping some. The sample has 70,000 or so clones; about 94% are singletons. This specimen consisted of CD4+ or CD8+ T cells sorted from blood, obtained in a trial of the OX40 agonist ivuxolimab. These receptors were taken from an adult with an advanced solid tumor such as melanoma, head and neck, liver or kidney cancer.

CDR3 residues: CASSPGTGNTEAFF. CDR3 DNA: TGCGCCAGCAGCCCGGGGACAGGGAACACTGAAGCTTTCTTT. The gene calls are TRBV5-1 and TRBJ1-1; TRBD1 agrees at 8 bases. CDR1 and CDR2 (germline): SGHRS, YFSETQ. This CDR3 has 14 amino acids. V was pared by 4 bases and J by 1 base, with 3 bases of the junction left unmatched.

This chain joins TRBV20-1 and TRBJ2-7; D is perhaps TRBD2 (5 bases). Per the germline V gene, CDR1 is DFQATT and CDR2 is SNEGSKA (reference sequence). Trimming removed 6 bases at V and 5 bases at J, with 5 bases between. The CDR3 has 9 amino acids. The CDR3 protein is CSAGDEQYF. The CDR3 coding sequence is TGCAGTGCCGGGGACGAGCAGTACTTC.

A single count supports this clone. The V gene is TRBV11-3, the J gene TRBJ2-2, with 8 bases lining up with TRBD2. CDR3 length: 16 residues. Germline V gene data show CDR1 as SGHNT and CDR2 as YENEEA. Trimming at V came to 1 base and at J to 7 bases, leaving 8 bases not matched to a gene. CDR3 amino acids: CASSLGLARDRGELFF. DNA of the CDR3: TGTGCCAGCAGCTTAGGACTAGCGAGAGACCGCGGGGAGCTGTTTTTT. The full variable domain, rest sourced from reference TRBV11-3 and TRBJ2-2, is EAGVVQSPRYKIIEKKQPVAFWCNPISGHNTLYWYLQNLGQGPELLIRYENEEAVDDSQLPKDRFSAERLKGVDSTLKIQPAELGDSAVYLCASSLGLARDRGELFFGEGSRLTVL.

The chain uses TRBV15 and TRBJ2-7; D might be TRBD1 (6 bases). The CDR3 has 15 residues. The germline V and J ends were trimmed by 4 bases and 1 base, with 14 bases remaining between them. The germline V gene has CDR1 LNHNV and CDR2 YYDKDF (reference sequence). DNA for the CDR3: TGTGCCACCAGCACCCTCCAGGGGCCTTCCTACGAGCAGTACTTC. It yields the protein CATSTLQGPSYEQYF.

This clone appeared once. The chain combines TRBV27 with TRBJ1-5; D gene ambiguous. V lost 4 bases and J 9 bases, leaving 13 bases between the germline ends. Looked up from germline, CDR1 is MNHEY and CDR2 is SMNVEV (reference sequence). This CDR3 has 13 residues. CDR3 in DNA: TGTGCCAGCAGTTCCACAGTGGGAGGGCCCCAGCATTTT. Protein: CASSSTVGGPQHF.

This chain connects TRBV5-4 to TRBJ2-2; 7 bases are shared with TRBD1. The germline V gene encodes CDR1 SGHNT and CDR2 YYREEE (reference sequence). CDR3 size: 15 residues. J was trimmed by 7 bases and V by 0 bases; bases with no gene match: 6. Here the CDR3 DNA reads TGTGCCAGCAGCTTGGGACAGGGTACGAACGGGGAGCTGTTTTTT. Translating it yields CASSLGQGTNGELFF.

Concerning this clone itself: The sample contains more than one DNA sequence encoding this CDR3. The rearrangement links TRBV10-2 to TRBJ1-4; no firm D call. The V end was cut by 6 bases, the J end by 7 bases, with 3 bases between. The germline gives CDR1 WSHSY, CDR2 SAAADI. The CDR3 has 10 amino acids. CDR3 amino acids: CASRGEKLFF. As DNA, the CDR3 is TGCGCCAGCAGGGGTGAAAAACTGTTTTTT.

The chain uses TRBV4-2 and TRBJ1-6; D unclear. Germline CDR1 and CDR2: LGHNA and YNFKEQ. The ends were cut back, 1 base at V and 8 bases at J, with 9 bases in the middle. The CDR3 covers 14 residues. The CDR3 DNA sequence: TGTGCCAGCAGCCAAGGGGATGTTCATTCACCCCTCCACTTT. Translating it yields CASSQGDVHSPLHF.

The chain carries TRBV5-1 and TRBJ2-2; possibly TRBD2 for D (5 bases). Germline V gene sequence: CDR1 SGHRS, CDR2 YFSETQ. The CDR3 is made up of 17 amino acids. V was cut by 4 bases and J by 0 bases, with 16 bases left in between. For the CDR3, the DNA is TGCGCCAGCAGCCCCTGGACTGAAACGACGAACACCGGGGAGCTGTTTTTT. It translates to CASSPWTETTNTGELFF. Complete variable domain (other parts from reference TRBV5-1 and TRBJ2-2): KAGVTQTPRYLIKTRGQQVTLSCSPISGHRSVSWYQQTPGQGLQFLFEYFSETQRNKGNFPGRFSGRQFSNSRSEMNVSTLELGDSALYLCASSPWTETTNTGELFFGEGSRLTVL.

This clone was seen once. This chain links TRBV7-9 with TRBJ2-5; D ambiguous. Judging by the DNA end, TRBJ2-7 fits better; the J call may be wrong. The germline gives CDR1 SEHNR, CDR2 FQNEAQ (reference sequence). The CDR3 has 15 residues. CDR3 protein: CASSLAFREFYEQYF. CDR3 DNA sequence: TGTGCCAGCAGCTTAGCGTTTCGAGAGTTCTACGAGCAGTACTTC.

The chain uses TRBV7-9 and TRBJ2-2, with D perhaps TRBD1 (6 bases). Trimming took 5 bases from V and 6 from J, leaving 16 bases between them. From germline, CDR1 is SEHNR and CDR2 FQNEAQ (reference sequence). CDR3 length equals 15 residues. The CDR3 loop reads CASSPWTVVAGELFF. The CDR3 DNA follows: TGTGCCAGCAGCCCCTGGACAGTTGTCGCCGGGGAGCTGTTTTTT.

As regards this clone: This sample also contains other DNA sequences that code for the same CDR3. The chain combines TRBV5-1 with TRBJ1-2, with a weak D call TRBD1 (5 bases). The CDR3 totals 12 residues. CDR1 is SGHRS, CDR2 YFSETQ, per germline. Trimming took 0 bases from V and 8 from J, leaving 8 bases between them. CDR3 DNA sequence: TGCGCCAGCAGCTTGGCCGGGGACGGCTACACCTTC. This translates into CASSLAGDGYTF.

This sequence joins TRBV5-1 and TRBJ2-7, with D perhaps TRBD2 (6 bases). The CDR3 totals 14 residues. V was trimmed by 0 bases and J by 3 bases, leaving 10 bases between them. Germline-derived CDR1 and CDR2 are SGHRS and YFSETQ. DNA for the CDR3: TGCGCCAGCAGCTTGGCGGGGGAAATCTACGAGCAGTACTTC. Translating it yields CASSLAGEIYEQYF.

This rearrangement joins TRBV6-1 to TRBJ2-7, with 11 bases identical to TRBD2. Germline V gives CDR1 MNHNS, CDR2 SASEGT. The CDR3 is 17 residues long. After removal of 1 base from V and 0 bases from J, the junction contained 5 bases not matched to a gene. CDR3 nucleotides: TGTGCCAGCAGTGAAGGTCTAGCGGGGGGTAGCTCCTACGAGCAGTACTTC. It codes for CASSEGLAGGSSYEQYF.

The J gene is TRBJ2-5, the V gene TRBV5-6; TRBD1 or TRBD2 may be the D gene (7 bases each). There are 16 residues in the CDR3. In germline, CDR1 is SGHDT, CDR2 YYEEEE. V lost 3 bases, J lost 5 bases, and 20 bases lay in between. CDR3 DNA sequence: TGTGCCAGCAGCTCGGGCTCGGGCCAGGGGGGGGAGACCCAGTACTTC. Amino acid sequence: CASSSGSGQGGETQYF.

This sequence joins TRBV7-6 and TRBJ1-1; 8 nucleotides line up with TRBD1. CDR1 is SGHVS, CDR2 FNYEAQ, per germline. V shed 1 base and J 4 bases; nucleotides not matched to a gene: 5. This CDR3 has 15 amino acids. CDR3 DNA: TGTGCCAGCAGCTTAGGCCCCACAGGGGGCACTGAAGCTTTCTTT. Its protein is CASSLGPTGGTEAFF. Variable domain in full (rest from reference TRBV7-6 and TRBJ1-1): GAGVSQSPRYKVTKRGQDVALRCDPISGHVSLYWYRQALGQGPEFLTYFNYEAQQDKSGLPNDRFSAERPEGSISTLTIQRTEQRDSAMYRCASSLGPTGGTEAFFGQGTRLTVV.

The chain combines TRBV7-9 with TRBJ1-1; D not resolved. Between the trimmed V and J ends, which lost 3 bases and 3 bases, there was a span of 8 bases. The CDR3 is 13 amino acids. Germline CDR1 reads SEHNR; CDR2 reads FQNEAQ (reference sequence). The CDR3 nucleotides read TGTGCCAGCAGCTTCGTTACGGACACTGAAGCTTTCTTT. This sequence encodes CASSFVTDTEAFF. The entire variable domain, with the rest obtained from reference TRBV7-9 and TRBJ1-1, is as follows: DTGVSQNPRHKITKRGQNVTFRCDPISEHNRLYWYRQTLGQGPEFLTYFQNEAQLEKSRLLSDRFSAERPKGSFSTLEIQRTEQGDSAMYLCASSFVTDTEAFFGQGTRLTVV.

The CDR3 bases are TGTGCCAGCAGCGCGCCCGACAGGCACACTGAAGCTTTCTTT. Its protein product is CASSAPDRHTEAFF. The genes are TRBV9 and TRBJ1-1, with TRBD1 as a possible D gene (6 bases). CDR1 is SGDLS, CDR2 YYNGEE, per germline. The CDR3 totals 14 residues. The V and J ends lost 3 bases and 3 bases respectively, with 12 bases between them.

This clone appeared a single time. The chain employs TRBV27 and TRBJ1-1; a possible D gene is TRBD1 (5 bases). The germline V gene encodes CDR1 MNHEY and CDR2 SMNVEV (reference sequence). V was shortened by 6 bases and J by 4 bases, with 15 bases between the two germline ends. The CDR3 contains 14 residues. The CDR3 spells CASSLGTGSTEAFF. The CDR3 nucleotides are TGTGCCAGCAGCCTCGGTACAGGTTCCACTGAAGCTTTCTTT.

V usage is TRBV27 and J usage is TRBJ2-3; 11 nucleotides line up with TRBD2. This CDR3 is 16 amino acids long. V dropped 5 bases and J dropped 4; count of bases not matched to a gene: 8. Germline CDR1 reads MNHEY; CDR2 reads SMNVEV (reference sequence). CDR3 protein: CASSTVAGGPPDTQYF. The DNA of the CDR3 is TGTGCCAGCAGTACGGTAGCGGGGGGGCCCCCAGATACGCAGTATTTT.

This chain connects TRBV23-1 to TRBJ1-1; TRBD1 agrees at 7 bases. TRBV23-1 falls under the ORF class, with uncertain function. This CDR3 comprises 14 residues. V lost 8 bases to trimming and J lost 1 base; unmatched junction nucleotides: 7. The CDR3 is CASRPRTGNTEAFF. In DNA form, the CDR3 reads TGCGCCAGCCGGCCGAGGACAGGGAACACTGAAGCTTTCTTT.